Reported below is one TCR beta chain. These data belong to a study of T cell responses to AZD1222 COVID-19 vaccine. Sequencing was performed with immunoSEQ multiplex PCR; in TCRdb, only in-frame clones are kept and a portion is missing. The table has under 150,000 clones, over 75% seen once. The CDR3 is made up of 12 amino acids. V lost 12 bases to trimming and J lost 2 bases; unmatched junction nucleotides: 3. From germline, CDR1 is KGHDR and CDR2 SFDVKD. Source: peripheral blood, taken 28 days after the second dose of the MenACWY control vaccine. The gene calls are TRBV24-1 and TRBJ1-5; 7 bases fit TRBD1. The source is an adult who received the MenACWY meningococcal vaccine as a control. CDR3 in DNA: TGTGCCGCCGGGACAGGCAATCAGCCCCAGCATTTT. Protein: CAAGTGNQPQHF.